The following is a TCR beta chain sequence with its context. Antigen: not known. The CDR3 is 15 amino acids. With V trimmed by 5 bases and J by 3 bases, 5 bases remained unmatched. Germline CDR1 is SGHTA and CDR2 is FQGTGA. TCRdb's copy holds only in-frame clones and misses some; the assay was immunoSEQ multiplex PCR. The sample yields fewer than 55,000 clones, approximately 83% seen once. This entry comes from a study of Ad26.COV2.S vaccination and SARS-CoV-2 variants. Findings and limits, study-wide: A substantial breadth of spike-specific CD8+ and CD4+ T cell responses after vaccination has been reported.

Specimen: peripheral blood, collected after recovery from COVID-19. The sequence came from a human donor who had recovered from COVID-19. J is TRBJ2-5 and V is TRBV7-3; 11 bases match TRBD2. CDR3 loop: CASSPTSGAEETQYF. For the CDR3, the DNA is TGTGCCAGCAGCCCGACTAGCGGGGCCGAAGAGACCCAGTACTTC.